This TCR beta chain was recovered during a study of OX40 agonist ivuxolimab in advanced cancers. About the research overall: Intravenous ivuxolimab at 0.01 to 10 mg/kg was given to patients every 2 weeks. Regarding the study as a whole: On average, CD8+ T cells showed a greater number of expanded clones than CD4+. The study observed clonal expansion of CD4+ and CD8+ blood T cells by week 6 at 0.1 to 3.0 mg/kg.

A remark on this clone: Its cognate antigen is unknown.

The CDR3 covers 13 residues. V shed 6 bases and J shed 8 bases, with 13 bases lying between them. Germline CDR1 LNHDA, CDR2 SQIVND (reference sequence). Using immunoSEQ multiplex PCR, the repertoire was profiled, and TCRdb retains in-frame clones only, with some absent. The sample carries 50,000 to 55,000 clones, 80% to 85% recorded once. V usage is TRBV19 and J usage is TRBJ1-4; D is possibly TRBD1 (5 bases). This material consisted of CD4+ or CD8+ T cells sorted from blood, taken in a trial of the OX40 agonist ivuxolimab. This clonotype was obtained from an adult with an advanced solid tumor such as melanoma, head and neck, liver or kidney cancer. CDR3 nucleotide sequence: TGTGCCAGTAGGGAAGGTCGGACAGAAAAACTGTTTTTT. The encoded protein is CASREGRTEKLFF.